The present T cell receptor beta chain was sequenced within a study of blood T cells in healthy people across ages. Trimming took off 0 bases at V and 10 bases at J, with 19 bases between the two ends. The CDR3 consists of 17 residues. CDR1 and CDR2 (germline): LGHNA, YNFKEQ. Primed by a sample-barcoded 5' primer and a J-beta primer mix, a second PCR proceeded for 7 to 11 cycles. Using its own MiXCR run on the 5' RACE reads, TCRdb lists one record per CDR3 protein. This sample has 700,000 to 900,000 distinct CDR3 sequences; more than 25% occur once, and the top ten carry approximately 2.9%. The amount of total RNA extracted per sample was at least 5.5 micrograms. The study, taken as a whole, reports: Long-lived donors carried more naive CD4+ cells and greater diversity than aged donors.

Turning to this clonotype: Antigen: not known.

The same data also went into a second study, on T cells of mothers and their children. Per that study: The entire RNA extract went into cDNA synthesis at approximately 1.4 ug per 15 ul.

The chain links TRBV4-2 to TRBJ1-6; tentatively, D is TRBD1 (5 bases). The sample consisted of blood. This receptor was taken from a boy younger than 18 in good health. CDR3: CASSQELTFTEGSPLHF. The CDR3, as DNA: TGTGCCAGCAGCCAAGAACTGACCTTCACCGAGGGGTCACCCCTCCACTTT.